Listed here are 14 T cell receptor beta chains from one sample, sequenced in a study of cytomegalovirus exposure and HLA in healthy donors. PCR primers comprised 60 Vbeta and 13 Jbeta primers. Sequenced by immunoSEQ multiplex PCR; TCRdb stores in-frame clones only, minus some. The repertoire holds about 200,000 clones, with roughly four fifths as singletons. The sample taken for sequencing was PBMCs. These receptors originate from a man aged 30 to 39 in good health and CMV-seronegative.

The CDR3 DNA reads as TGTGCCAGCTTTTTCGAGGGCGTGGAGCTGTTTTTT. It is translated as CASFFEGVELFF. J is TRBJ2-2 and V is TRBV6-6, with TRBD2 as a possible D gene (5 bases). This CDR3 region has 12 residues. Trimming took 8 bases from V and 10 from J, leaving 14 bases between them. The V gene's germline CDR1 is MNHNY and CDR2 SVGAGI (reference sequence).

This chain uses TRBV7-9 with TRBJ1-1, with 8 positions matching TRBD1. V trimming: 6 bases; J trimming: 0 bases; junction bases outside the gene matches: 15. This CDR3 has 18 amino acids. CDR1 is SEHNR and CDR2 is FQNEAQ in the germline V gene (reference sequence). The CDR3 DNA sequence: TGTGCCAGCAGTTCACTCGGCAGGGGGCTTTTGGTGAACACTGAAGCTTTCTTT. It yields the protein CASSSLGRGLLVNTEAFF.

This chain connects TRBV10-2 to TRBJ2-7; 8 bases fit TRBD2. The V gene's germline CDR1 is WSHSY and CDR2 SAAADI. The CDR3 runs 14 residues. V gave up 2 bases and J gave up 7 bases; unmatched junction bases: 7. The CDR3 is CASSEPAGAREQYF. CDR3 in DNA: TGCGCCAGCAGTGAGCCAGCGGGAGCGAGGGAGCAGTACTTC.

This clone was found once. V usage is TRBV11-2 and J usage is TRBJ2-5; TRBD2 matches 10 bases. CDR3 size: 17 residues. The germline V gene encodes CDR1 SGHAT and CDR2 FQNNGV. The trim removed 5 bases at V and 3 bases at J, leaving 12 bases unmatched. CDR3 bases: TGTGCCAGCAGCGGCAAAGACGGGACTAGCGACAAAGAGACCCAGTACTTC. Translating it yields CASSGKDGTSDKETQYF.

This clone was observed a few times. This chain joins TRBV4-2 and TRBJ2-7; 11 bases agree with TRBD2. Per germline, CDR1 LGHNA and CDR2 YNFKEQ. The CDR3 is 15 amino acids. V was pared by 3 bases and J by 5 bases, with 6 bases of the junction left unmatched. CDR3 sequence: CASSQTSGNGNEQYF. The CDR3 DNA reads as TGTGCCAGCAGCCAGACTAGCGGGAATGGCAACGAGCAGTACTTC.

V usage is TRBV18 and J usage is TRBJ1-1, with 8 nucleotides matching TRBD1. Germline values: CDR1 KGHSH, CDR2 LQKENI. With 4 bases clipped from V and 5 bases from J, the junction kept 3 bases outside the gene matches. The CDR3 runs to 13 residues. In nucleotides, the CDR3 is TGTGCCAGCTCACAAACAGGGGGTACTGAAGCTTTCTTT. Protein sequence: CASSQTGGTEAFF. The variable domain in full, completed from reference TRBV18 and TRBJ1-1, reads NAGVMQNPRHLVRRRGQEARLRCSPMKGHSHVYWYRQLPEEGLKFMVYLQKENIIDESGMPKERFSAEFPKEGPSILRIQQVVRGDSAAYFCASSQTGGTEAFFGQGTRLTVV.

The rearrangement joins TRBV28 to TRBJ2-7; perhaps TRBD1 as D (5 bases). In germline, CDR1 is MDHEN, CDR2 SYDVKM. The ends were cut back, 3 bases at V and 6 bases at J, with 15 bases in the middle. The CDR3 is 14 residues long. The CDR3 loop is CASSFNPRGSEQYF. CDR3 bases: TGTGCCAGCAGTTTCAACCCTAGGGGATCCGAGCAGTACTTC.

A word on this clone: The sample carries other DNA sequences with the same CDR3. The V gene is TRBV7-9, the J gene TRBJ1-3, with 11 bases fitting TRBD1. The J segment lost 3 bases and the V segment lost 4 bases, leaving 5 bases of the junction unmatched. The CDR3 spans 16 residues. Germline CDR1 is SEHNR and CDR2 is FQNEAQ (reference sequence). This CDR3 reads CASSSTGTGGGNTIYF. The CDR3 coding sequence is TGTGCCAGCAGCTCCACCGGGACAGGGGGTGGAAACACCATATATTTT. The whole variable domain, filled in from reference TRBV7-9 and TRBJ1-3, reads DTGVSQNPRHKITKRGQNVTFRCDPISEHNRLYWYRQTLGQGPEFLTYFQNEAQLEKSRLLSDRFSAERPKGSFSTLEIQRTEQGDSAMYLCASSSTGTGGGNTIYFGEGSWLTVV.

The genes are TRBV7-9 and TRBJ2-3, with D possibly matching TRBD1 (6 bases). Trimming shortened V by 3 bases and J by 3 bases, and 13 bases separated the two germline ends. CDR1 is SEHNR and CDR2 is FQNEAQ in the germline V gene (reference sequence). The length of the CDR3 is 15 residues. The CDR3 protein is CASSLTTGRTDTQYF. Here the CDR3 DNA reads TGTGCCAGCAGCTTGACGACAGGACGGACAGATACGCAGTATTTT.

V usage is TRBV28 and J usage is TRBJ2-7; 8 bases are a match to TRBD1. V gave up 3 bases and J gave up 3 bases; unmatched junction bases: 4. Germline loops: CDR1 MDHEN, CDR2 SYDVKM. The length of the CDR3 is 14 residues. The CDR3 is CASSLARGRYEQYF. The CDR3 DNA sequence: TGTGCCAGCAGTTTGGCCAGGGGGCGCTACGAGCAGTACTTC.

This chain uses TRBV5-1 with TRBJ1-4; tentative D call: TRBD1 (5 bases). CDR1 is SGHRS and CDR2 is YFSETQ in the germline V gene. This CDR3 is 15 amino acids long. Trimming removed 0 bases from V and 3 bases from J, with 9 bases in between. The CDR3 DNA sequence: TGCGCCAGCAGCTTGGGACAGTTATCTAATGAAAAACTGTTTTTT. It specifies CASSLGQLSNEKLFF.

The CDR3 bases are TGTGCCAGCAGCCCGGGACAGACTAACTATGGCTACACCTTC. Amino acid sequence: CASSPGQTNYGYTF. The chain combines TRBV7-8 with TRBJ1-2; 7 positions agree with TRBD1. With 5 bases clipped from V and 0 bases from J, the junction kept 3 bases outside the gene matches. The CDR3 totals 14 residues. CDR1 and CDR2 (germline): SGHVS, FQNEAQ.

The chain combines TRBV19 with TRBJ2-1; TRBD2 matches at 11 bases. The CDR3 sequence is 20 residues long. With V trimmed by 2 bases and J by 3 bases, 15 bases remained unmatched. The V gene's germline CDR1 is LNHDA and CDR2 SQIVND (reference sequence). The CDR3 sequence is CASSISPLAGGSSFYNEQFF. The CDR3 DNA reads as TGTGCCAGTAGTATATCCCCTCTAGCGGGAGGATCGTCGTTCTACAATGAGCAGTTCTTC. The whole variable domain, filled in from reference TRBV19 and TRBJ2-1, reads DGGITQSPKYLFRKEGQNVTLSCEQNLNHDAMYWYRQDPGQGLRLIYYSQIVNDFQKGDIAEGYSVSREKKESFPLTVTSAQKNPTAFYLCASSISPLAGGSSFYNEQFFGPGTRLTVL.

V gene TRBV5-4 combines with J gene TRBJ2-7, with TRBD2 matching over 13 bases. The CDR3 is 15 amino acids. The ends lost 4 bases at V and 6 bases at J; junction bases unmatched: 7. Germline V gives CDR1 SGHNT, CDR2 YYREEE (reference sequence). The CDR3 region has the DNA TGTGCCAGCAGCCCTAGGACTAGCGGGAGTCTCGAGCAGTACTTC. Its protein is CASSPRTSGSLEQYF.